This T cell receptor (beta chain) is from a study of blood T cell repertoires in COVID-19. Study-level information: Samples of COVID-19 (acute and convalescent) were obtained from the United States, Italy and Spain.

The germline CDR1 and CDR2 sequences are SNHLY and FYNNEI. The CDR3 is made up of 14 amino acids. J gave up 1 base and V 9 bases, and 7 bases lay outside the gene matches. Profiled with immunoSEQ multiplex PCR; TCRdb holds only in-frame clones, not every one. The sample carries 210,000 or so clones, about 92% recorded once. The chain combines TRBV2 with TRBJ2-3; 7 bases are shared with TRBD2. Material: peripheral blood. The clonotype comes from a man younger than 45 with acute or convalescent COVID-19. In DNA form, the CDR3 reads TGTGCCAGAGAGGAGCGGGAACGCACAGATACGCAGTATTTT. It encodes CAREERERTDTQYF.